This TCR beta chain came from a study of shared clonotypes between healthy human individuals. A word on this clone: Its antigen is still unknown.

V lost 3 bases and J lost 7; bases outside the gene matches: 3. Germline lookup yields CDR1 MNHEY and CDR2 SMNVEV (reference sequence). This CDR3 has 14 residues. Produced via immunoSEQ multiplex PCR; TCRdb's table is partial and in-frame only. This table has 650,000 to 700,000 clones, 90% appearing once. CD8 memory comprised CD45RO+ plus CCR7-negative CD45RA+ TemRA cells. Findings of the study overall: Among donors, the sharing of clonotypes was expected to be influenced by sequencing depth. Naive subsets typically showed greater estimated richness than memory subsets. Shared clonotypes: 4.5% to 6% naive CD4, around 3.4% naive CD8, less than 2.5% memory CD4, approximately 0.41% memory CD8.

Sample: memory CD8+ T cells from PBMCs. Subset denoted: CD45RO+ cells pooled with CCR7-negative TemRA cells. The genes are TRBV27 and TRBJ1-6; 7 bases agree with TRBD1. This TCR came from a man between 18 and 35 years old in good health. Some clones in this sample may be carry-over from other donors' samples. CDR3 sequence reads: CASSFQGVNSPLHF. In DNA, the CDR3 is TGTGCCAGCAGTTTTCAGGGGGTGAATTCACCCCTCCACTTT.